This T cell receptor beta chain was captured in a study of shared clonotypes between healthy human individuals. Overall study findings and caveats: When compared with the clonotypes that were shared by all four sorted-subset donors, the non-shared clonotypes turned out to have lower generation probabilities.

Generated by immunoSEQ multiplex PCR, the TCRdb table keeps only in-frame clones and is missing some. The sample lists under 1,100,000 clones, about three quarters occurring once. With respect to this clone: What it recognizes is unknown.

The V gene's germline CDR1 is SGHRS and CDR2 YFSETQ. The V end was cut by 0 bases, the J end by 7 bases, with 29 bases between. This CDR3 is built from 20 residues. The chain is built from TRBV5-1 and TRBJ2-4; D is possibly TRBD2 (5 bases). The sample comprised memory CD4+ T cells sorted from blood. Sample subset: CD45RA-negative fraction. The sequence was collected from a man aged 18 to 29 in good health. CDR3 sequence reads: CASSLEALPSASTGWNIQYF. The CDR3 region has the DNA TGCGCCAGCAGCTTGGAGGCTCTACCCTCGGCCTCAACGGGATGGAACATTCAGTACTTC.